Listed here are 21 T cell receptor beta chains from one sample, sequenced in a study of CD4 T cell repertoires in COVID-19. Assay: immunoSEQ multiplex PCR; the TCRdb copy retains only in-frame clones and omits some. Counted here are approximately 75,000 clones, 83% occurring once; the ten biggest clones make up over 0.45%. The material was CD4+ T cells from peripheral blood, obtained after recovery from COVID-19. All receptors come from a human donor who had COVID-19.

This chain connects TRBV28 to TRBJ2-7; no definite D call. The ends were cut back, 5 bases at V and 2 bases at J, with 7 bases in the middle. The germline V gene encodes CDR1 MDHEN and CDR2 SYDVKM. The CDR3 is 12 residues long. The CDR3 nucleotides read TGTGCCAGCAGTGAACTTGCCTACGAGCAGTACTTC. Amino acids: CASSELAYEQYF.

This chain joins TRBV5-4 and TRBJ2-7, with D possibly TRBD2 on 8 matching bases. The V and J ends lost 6 bases and 7 bases respectively, with 23 bases between them. In germline, CDR1 is SGHNT, CDR2 YYREEE (reference sequence). CDR3 length: 15 amino acids. For the CDR3, the DNA is TGTGCCAGCACCCCGGGGGGGGCAGGGGGTGGAGAGCAGTACTTC. It yields the protein CASTPGGAGGGEQYF.

The rearrangement uses TRBV3-1 (or the pseudogene TRBV3-2) and TRBJ1-1, with TRBD1 matching 8 bases. V shed 4 bases, J shed 6 bases, and the junction held 4 bases outside the gene matches. The CDR3 runs to 13 residues. Germline V lookup: CDR1 LGHDT, CDR2 YNNKEL (reference sequence). CDR3: CASSLRTGPEAFF. The DNA of the CDR3 is TGTGCCAGCAGCCTTCGGACAGGGCCTGAAGCTTTCTTT.

V usage is TRBV11-2 and J usage is TRBJ2-7, with D perhaps matching TRBD1 or TRBD2 (5 bases each). The CDR3 extends over 14 amino acids. The germline V gene encodes CDR1 SGHAT and CDR2 FQNNGV. V was pared by 5 bases and J by 5 bases, with 16 bases between. The CDR3 loop reads CASSPLRGPHEQYF. The CDR3 DNA reads TGTGCCAGCAGCCCGCTTCGGGGCCCCCACGAGCAGTACTTC.

The chain combines TRBV20-1 with TRBJ2-7; D call uncertain. This CDR3 has 11 residues. Trimming left V 2 bases short and J 7 bases short, with 9 bases between. Germline CDR1 DFQATT, CDR2 SNEGSKA (reference sequence). CDR3 region: CSARQDGEQYF. The CDR3 DNA follows: TGCAGTGCTAGACAAGACGGGGAGCAGTACTTC.

The chain has TRBV12-3 or TRBV12-4 and TRBJ1-4; TRBD1 is a possible D gene (5 bases). V lost 6 bases, J lost 7 bases, and 12 bases lay in between. The CDR3 runs 13 residues. CDR3 coding DNA: TGTGCCAGCAGCTGGGGGGGGAGTGAAAAACTGTTTTTT. Translation gives CASSWGGSEKLFF.

V usage is TRBV5-5 and J usage is TRBJ2-7, with a weak D call TRBD1 (6 bases). The CDR3 extends over 16 amino acids. V lost 0 bases and J lost 3, with 16 bases in between. Germline lookup yields CDR1 SGHKS and CDR2 YYEKEE (reference sequence). CDR3 sequence (DNA): TGTGCCAGCAGCTTGGCCGTTACAGGGATTTACTACGAGCAGTACTTC. Translating it yields CASSLAVTGIYYEQYF. The full variable domain, rest sourced from reference TRBV5-5 and TRBJ2-7, is DAGVTQSPTHLIKTRGQQVTLRCSPISGHKSVSWYQQVLGQGPQFIFQYYEKEERGRGNFPDRFSARQFPNYSSELNVNALLLGDSALYLCASSLAVTGIYYEQYFGPGTRLTVT.

The genes are TRBV6-1 and TRBJ2-3, with 13 bases aligning to TRBD2. Trimming cost V 1 base and J 9 bases; bases outside gene matches: 4. The CDR3 consists of 15 residues. Germline assignment: CDR1 MNHNS and CDR2 SASEGT. The CDR3 reads CASSEGLLAGGTQYF. The DNA for the CDR3 is TGTGCCAGCAGTGAAGGGCTACTAGCGGGGGGGACGCAGTATTTT.

The chain links TRBV7-9 to TRBJ1-5, with 7 bases matching TRBD1. The CDR3 loop spans 15 amino acids. Germline V gene lookup returns CDR1 SEHNR and CDR2 FQNEAQ (reference sequence). Trimming removed 10 bases from V and 2 bases from J; junction bases left unmatched: 11. The CDR3 nucleotides read TGTGCCACTTCTAGGGGGCTCGATGGCAATCAGCCCCAGCATTTT. As protein: CATSRGLDGNQPQHF. The entire variable domain, with the rest obtained from reference TRBV7-9 and TRBJ1-5, is as follows: DTGVSQNPRHKITKRGQNVTFRCDPISEHNRLYWYRQTLGQGPEFLTYFQNEAQLEKSRLLSDRFSAERPKGSFSTLEIQRTEQGDSAMYLCATSRGLDGNQPQHFGDGTRLSIL.

This chain joins TRBV5-5 and TRBJ1-1; TRBD1 matches 7 bases. The CDR3 runs 14 residues. After removal of 4 bases from V and 6 bases from J, the junction contained 9 bases not matched to a gene. CDR1 SGHKS and CDR2 YYEKEE come from the germline V gene (reference sequence). CDR3 DNA sequence: TGTGCCAGCAGCCCTGGCGGGGGGACAGCTGAAGCTTTCTTT. Translating gives CASSPGGGTAEAFF. Filled out from reference TRBV5-5 and TRBJ1-1, the complete variable domain reads DAGVTQSPTHLIKTRGQQVTLRCSPISGHKSVSWYQQVLGQGPQFIFQYYEKEERGRGNFPDRFSARQFPNYSSELNVNALLLGDSALYLCASSPGGGTAEAFFGQGTRLTVV.

This chain joins TRBV24-1 and TRBJ1-5, with TRBD1 matching over 7 bases. CDR3 length: 17 residues. After removal of 2 bases from V and 1 base from J, the junction contained 7 bases not matched to a gene. The germline V gene encodes CDR1 KGHDR and CDR2 SFDVKD. CDR3 coding DNA: TGTGCCACCAGTGATTCCAGGGGGTTTGCGAGCAATCAGCCCCAGCATTTT. Protein sequence: CATSDSRGFASNQPQHF.

The chain recombines TRBV27 with TRBJ1-2; TRBD1 agrees at 8 bases. Per the germline V gene, CDR1 is MNHEY and CDR2 is SMNVEV (reference sequence). CDR3 size: 13 residues. Losses at the gene ends were 7 bases for V and 4 bases for J; bases not matched to a gene: 5. The CDR3 DNA follows: TGTGCCAGCACTAAAGGACAGGGCTATGGCTACACCTTC. As protein: CASTKGQGYGYTF.

The V gene is TRBV19, the J gene TRBJ2-5; the match to TRBD1 covers 9 bases. J lost 5 bases, V lost 4 bases, and 5 bases had no gene match. This CDR3 contains 14 residues. CDR1 LNHDA and CDR2 SQIVND come from the germline V gene (reference sequence). This CDR3 reads CASSKMTGGETQYF. The DNA for the CDR3 is TGTGCCAGTAGTAAAATGACAGGGGGGGAGACCCAGTACTTC.

The gene calls are TRBV19 and TRBJ2-2; 7 bases fit TRBD2. The junction had 0 bases not matched to a gene; V was cut back by 5 bases and J by 6 bases. The CDR3 extends over 12 amino acids. In germline, CDR1 is LNHDA, CDR2 SQIVND (reference sequence). In DNA, the CDR3 is TGTGCCAGTAGTGGGGGGGCCGGGGAGCTGTTTTTT. This codes for CASSGGAGELFF.

J is TRBJ1-4 and V is TRBV19, with D possibly matching TRBD1 (5 bases). Germline values: CDR1 LNHDA, CDR2 SQIVND (reference sequence). Trimming pared 5 bases from V and 0 bases from J, leaving 7 bases between. The CDR3 covers 14 residues. The CDR3 bases are TGTGCCAGTAGTCAGGGCGCAACTAATGAAAAACTGTTTTTT. Translated: CASSQGATNEKLFF.

This sequence joins TRBV2 and TRBJ1-1, with D possibly being TRBD1 (6 bases). V lost 4 bases and J 1 base, leaving 7 bases between the germline ends. CDR1 and CDR2 (germline): SNHLY, FYNNEI. The CDR3 length is 13 residues. In nucleotides, the CDR3 is TGTGCCAGCAGTGCGACAGGGAACACTGAAGCTTTCTTT. This codes for CASSATGNTEAFF.

The rearrangement uses TRBV5-8 and TRBJ1-5, with D possibly TRBD1 on 5 matching bases. Germline V gives CDR1 SGHTS, CDR2 YDEGEE. CDR3 length equals 14 residues. The V end was cut by 2 bases, the J end by 4 bases, with 10 bases between. CDR3 nucleotides: TGTGCCAGCAGCTTATGGGGGGTTAATCAGCCCCAGCATTTT. Amino acid sequence: CASSLWGVNQPQHF.

About this clone itself: At the DNA level, this CDR3 is encoded by other sequences in the same sample as well. The chain couples TRBV19 to TRBJ1-5, with TRBD1 as a possible D gene (6 bases). The V and J ends lost 6 bases and 5 bases respectively, with 8 bases between them. The CDR3 length is 12 residues. Looked up from germline, CDR1 is LNHDA and CDR2 is SQIVND (reference sequence). For the CDR3, the DNA is TGTGCCAGTAGACAGGGTTATCAGCCCCAGCATTTT. Protein sequence: CASRQGYQPQHF.

The rearrangement links TRBV6-5 to TRBJ1-1; TRBD1 matches at 7 bases. The CDR3 has 14 amino acids. Germline V lookup: CDR1 MNHEY, CDR2 SVGAGI. V shed 6 bases and J 1 base; nucleotides not matched to a gene: 5. CDR3 sequence: CASSTQGSNTEAFF. CDR3 nucleotide sequence: TGTGCCAGCAGCACACAGGGGTCGAACACTGAAGCTTTCTTT.

The chain recombines TRBV5-1 with TRBJ2-7; the match to TRBD2 covers 7 bases. CDR1 is SGHRS and CDR2 is YFSETQ in the germline V gene. This CDR3 is 15 amino acids long. After removal of 4 bases from V and 7 bases from J, the junction contained 14 bases not matched to a gene. The CDR3 is CASSHPTERAGEQYF. The DNA of the CDR3 is TGCGCCAGCAGCCATCCGACTGAGAGAGCGGGAGAGCAGTACTTC.

The chain's CDR3 is CASSFGQVLDYNEQFF. CDR3 coding DNA: TGCGCCAGCAGCTTCGGACAGGTTTTGGACTACAATGAGCAGTTCTTC. The V call is TRBV5-1, the J call TRBJ2-1; TRBD1 matches at 7 bases. The CDR3 consists of 16 residues. CDR1 and CDR2 (germline): SGHRS, YFSETQ. V shed 2 bases, J shed 3 bases, and the junction held 8 bases outside the gene matches.